These 23 T cell receptor beta chains came from one sample sequenced in a study of cytomegalovirus exposure and HLA in healthy donors (dated by TCRdb to about 2017). The library relied on the immunoSEQ multiplex PCR assay. For the multiplex PCR, a mixture combining 60 forward primers for TCR Vbeta segments and 13 reverse primers for TCR Jbeta segments was used. Not all clones reach the TCRdb copy of this immuneACCESS table, which keeps in-frame sequences only. Checked studies attribute under half of the gap to unresolved V genes and leave the rest unexplained. This sample comprises roughly 99,000 clones, 76% of them detected only once. The ten largest account for 2% to 3% of the sample. Sequencing used PBMCs. These receptor sequences come from a man aged 18 to 30 in good health and CMV-seronegative.

The rearrangement joins TRBV4-3 to TRBJ2-1, with TRBD2 matching 9 bases. V lost 4 bases and J lost 8; bases outside the gene matches: 15. Germline-derived CDR1 and CDR2 are LGHNA and YSLEER. This CDR3 has 17 amino acids. The CDR3 reads CASSRREGGGGVHEQFF. In DNA, the CDR3 is TGCGCCAGCAGCCGGAGGGAGGGAGGCGGGGGGGTGCATGAGCAGTTCTTC.

DNA for the CDR3: TGTGCCAGCAGCATGCTAGCGGGGTCCACAGATACGCAGTATTTT. Translation gives CASSMLAGSTDTQYF. The chain links TRBV11-3 to TRBJ2-3; 9 positions agree with TRBD2. The V gene's germline CDR1 is SGHNT and CDR2 YENEEA. The CDR3 totals 15 residues. Trimming at V came to 5 bases and at J to 2 bases, leaving 5 bases not matched to a gene.

This clone was seen only a few times. The chain employs TRBV6-5 and TRBJ2-7, with D perhaps TRBD1 (6 bases). Germline-derived CDR1 and CDR2 are MNHEY and SVGAGI. V lost 5 bases and J lost 2, with 13 bases in between. This CDR3 has 14 residues. The CDR3 coding sequence is TGTGCCAGCAGTGCCAGACAGGTTGCCTACGAGCAGTACTTC. This translates into CASSARQVAYEQYF.

This sequence joins TRBV5-5 and TRBJ1-2; D is unclear. The CDR3 is 14 amino acids. V was pared by 3 bases and J by 3 bases, with 12 bases between. Germline V gives CDR1 SGHKS, CDR2 YYEKEE (reference sequence). In DNA form, the CDR3 reads TGTGCCAGCAGCTCGACCCCGAGGGACTATGGCTACACCTTC. It yields the protein CASSSTPRDYGYTF.

This clone appeared once. V usage is TRBV20-1 and J usage is TRBJ1-2, with unresolved D. This CDR3 is built from 11 residues. Trimming took 5 bases from V and 8 from J, leaving 12 bases between them. Germline lookup yields CDR1 DFQATT and CDR2 SNEGSKA (reference sequence). The CDR3 here is CSAWGGRGYTF. In DNA form, the CDR3 reads TGCAGTGCTTGGGGAGGACGAGGCTACACCTTC.

The rearrangement links TRBV2 to TRBJ1-6; D is undetermined. Between the trimmed V and J ends, which lost 4 bases and 5 bases, there was a span of 9 bases. This CDR3 spans 14 amino acids. Germline V gives CDR1 SNHLY, CDR2 FYNNEI. The CDR3 DNA follows: TGTGCCAGCAGTGTTGTTAGTCATAATTCACCCCTCCACTTT. This codes for CASSVVSHNSPLHF.

This clone occurred a few times. CDR3 DNA sequence: TGTGCCAGCTCATCCGACATGAACACTGAAGCTTTCTTT. Translation gives CASSSDMNTEAFF. The chain uses TRBV18 and TRBJ1-1; D gene ambiguous. There are 13 residues in the CDR3. Germline values: CDR1 KGHSH, CDR2 LQKENI. Trimming pared 5 bases from V and 0 bases from J, leaving 7 bases between.

V gene TRBV5-4 combines with J gene TRBJ1-2; 7 nucleotides match TRBD1. Trimming cost V 4 bases and J 4 bases; bases outside gene matches: 7. This CDR3 is built from 14 residues. Germline-derived CDR1 and CDR2 are SGHNT and YYREEE (reference sequence). In DNA, the CDR3 is TGTGCCAGCAGCCCGACAGGGAGCCTCTATGGCTACACCTTC. This encodes CASSPTGSLYGYTF. Filled out from reference TRBV5-4 and TRBJ1-2, the complete variable domain reads ETGVTQSPTHLIKTRGQQVTLRCSSQSGHNTVSWYQQALGQGPQFIFQYYREEENGRGNFPPRFSGLQFPNYSSELNVNALELDDSALYLCASSPTGSLYGYTFGSGTRLTVV.

V usage is TRBV28 and J usage is TRBJ2-1; a weak D match, TRBD1 (5 bases). The CDR3 is 14 amino acids. Germline V gene data show CDR1 as MDHEN and CDR2 as SYDVKM. Trimming pared 3 bases from V and 6 bases from J, leaving 12 bases between. CDR3 amino acids: CASSLWGFFNEQFF. The CDR3 DNA sequence: TGTGCCAGCAGTTTGTGGGGCTTTTTCAATGAGCAGTTCTTC. Full variable domain (outside the CDR3, taken from reference TRBV28 and TRBJ2-1): DVKVTQSSRYLVKRTGEKVFLECVQDMDHENMFWYRQDPGLGLRLIYFSYDVKMKEKGDIPEGYSVSREKKERFSLILESASTNQTSMYLCASSLWGFFNEQFFGPGTRLTVL.

The rearrangement links TRBV14 to TRBJ2-1; 12 bases align to TRBD1. V was pared by 4 bases and J by 8 bases, with 6 bases of the junction left unmatched. This CDR3 has 15 residues. CDR1 is SGHDN, CDR2 FVKESK, per germline. CDR3 amino acids: CASSRLGTGGHEQFF. CDR3 DNA sequence: TGTGCCAGCAGCCGCCTAGGGACAGGGGGCCATGAGCAGTTCTTC.

V gene TRBV18 combines with J gene TRBJ1-5; D ambiguous. This CDR3 comprises 15 residues. V was clipped by 2 bases and J by 0 bases, with 8 bases between them. Germline loops: CDR1 KGHSH, CDR2 LQKENI. The CDR3 coding sequence is TGTGCCAGCTCACCAGGCGGGCCTAGCAATCAGCCCCAGCATTTT. Translated: CASSPGGPSNQPQHF.

This chain uses TRBV25-1 with TRBJ2-7; no clear D gene. Germline CDR1 and CDR2: MGHDK and SYGVNS. The CDR3 covers 13 residues. Trimming cost V 2 bases and J 2 bases, with 7 bases left between them. The CDR3 region is CASSEGQAYEQYF. In DNA form, the CDR3 reads TGTGCCAGCAGTGAAGGGCAGGCCTACGAGCAGTACTTC.

This clone was seen a few times. V is TRBV7-2 and J is TRBJ2-1, with TRBD2 as a possible D gene (7 bases). Trimming pared 6 bases from V and 0 bases from J, leaving 15 bases between. The germline V gene encodes CDR1 SGHTA and CDR2 FQGNSA. The CDR3 totals 16 residues. CDR3 in DNA: TGTGCCAGCAGGAAGGGGGGGGGCCCCTCCTACAATGAGCAGTTCTTC. It specifies CASRKGGGPSYNEQFF.

The genes are TRBV6-1 and TRBJ2-5; 14 bases fit TRBD2. J gave up 4 bases and V 6 bases, and 1 base lay outside the gene matches. The CDR3 runs to 14 residues. Germline CDR1 and CDR2: MNHNS and SASEGT. The CDR3 loop reads CASRGLAGAETQYF. The CDR3 region has the DNA TGTGCCAGCAGGGGACTAGCGGGGGCAGAGACCCAGTACTTC.

This chain joins TRBV5-4 and TRBJ2-5; 14 bases line up with TRBD2. In germline, CDR1 is SGHNT, CDR2 YYREEE (reference sequence). This CDR3 region has 15 residues. V shed 2 bases and J 7 bases; nucleotides not matched to a gene: 4. The DNA for the CDR3 is TGTGCCAGCAGCTTTGGACTAGCGGGGGGTGGGACCCAGTACTTC. Its translation is CASSFGLAGGGTQYF.

CDR3 DNA sequence: TGCGCCAGCAGCTTGGGGCCTAGCGGGGGGCAAGAGACCCAGTACTTC. Amino acids: CASSLGPSGGQETQYF. The chain links TRBV5-1 to TRBJ2-5, with 11 bases identical to TRBD2. Germline loops: CDR1 SGHRS, CDR2 YFSETQ. The CDR3 covers 16 residues. Trimming took 0 bases from V and 2 from J; bases not matched to a gene: 3.

As to this clone: A read error may account for a junction end that differs from germline. The chain is built from TRBV5-1 and TRBJ1-2; 7 nucleotides agree with TRBD1. The CDR3 is 14 residues long. Germline V gene data show CDR1 as SGHRS and CDR2 as YFSETQ. CDR3 bases: TGCGCCAGCAGCTTAACCGGGACAGTGATAGGCTACCCCTTC. This sequence encodes CASSLTGTVIGYPF. Full variable domain (outside the CDR3, taken from reference TRBV5-1 and TRBJ1-2): KAGVTQTPRYLIKTRGQQVTLSCSPISGHRSVSWYQQTPGQGLQFLFEYFSETQRNKGNFPGRFSGRQFSNSRSEMNVSTLELGDSALYLCASSLTGTVIGYPFGSGTRLTVV.

The CDR3 DNA is TGTGCCACAACCAGCCGGGACAGGGCGAACACTGAAGCTTTCTTT. Translation gives CATTSRDRANTEAFF. The V gene is TRBV15, the J gene TRBJ1-1; 9 bases fit TRBD1. V lost 9 bases to trimming and J lost 1 base; unmatched junction nucleotides: 9. This CDR3 spans 15 amino acids. CDR1 is LNHNV, CDR2 YYDKDF, per germline (reference sequence).

The CDR3 bases are TGTGCCAGCAGCTCCACTACCTCCTACGAGCAGTACTTC. Protein sequence: CASSSTTSYEQYF. The chain couples TRBV7-8 to TRBJ2-7; no firm D call. V lost 4 bases and J lost 0, with 7 bases in between. The length of the CDR3 is 13 residues. Germline assignment: CDR1 SGHVS and CDR2 FQNEAQ.

This chain uses TRBV19 with TRBJ1-6; perhaps TRBD1 as D (5 bases). With 6 bases removed from V and 7 bases from J, the gap between germline ends came to 19 bases. CDR3 length: 16 residues. Germline CDR1 and CDR2: LNHDA and SQIVND (reference sequence). The CDR3 protein is CASRIRATGFNSPLHF. The CDR3 DNA follows: TGTGCCAGTAGAATCAGGGCCACAGGTTTCAATTCACCCCTCCACTTT.

This chain links TRBV7-3 with TRBJ2-1; D call uncertain. The V and J ends lost 1 base and 8 bases respectively, with 9 bases between them. Germline V gene sequence: CDR1 SGHTA, CDR2 FQGTGA. This CDR3 spans 13 amino acids. CDR3 residues: CASSLSSFHEQFF. CDR3 sequence (DNA): TGTGCCAGCAGCTTAAGTTCTTTCCATGAGCAGTTCTTC. The full variable domain, its missing parts supplied by reference TRBV7-3 and TRBJ2-1, is GAGVSQTPSNKVTEKGKYVELRCDPISGHTALYWYRQSLGQGPEFLIYFQGTGAADDSGLPNDRFFAVRPEGSVSTLKIQRTERGDSAVYLCASSLSSFHEQFFGPGTRLTVL.

In nucleotides, the CDR3 is TGCGCCAGCAGCCAAGAAGGGGGGGAAGGAGAGACCCAGTACTTC. Translating it yields CASSQEGGEGETQYF. The chain employs TRBV4-3 and TRBJ2-5, with a weak D call TRBD2 (7 bases). Germline V CDR1 and CDR2: LGHNA, YSLEER. CDR3 length: 15 amino acids. Trimming took off 0 bases at V and 4 bases at J, with 12 bases between the two ends.

This chain joins TRBV5-1 and TRBJ1-4; D not certain. The CDR3 length is 14 residues. Per the germline V gene, CDR1 is SGHRS and CDR2 is YFSETQ. V shed 2 bases and J shed 6 bases, with 11 bases lying between them. CDR3 bases: TGCGCCAGCAGCTTTTCGGGGAGCTATGAAAAACTGTTTTTT. Translating gives CASSFSGSYEKLFF.